This is a list of T cell receptor beta chains from one sample in a study of OX40 agonist ivuxolimab in advanced cancers. Clones were read by immunoSEQ multiplex PCR, and TCRdb kept only the in-frame ones, dropping some. The table lists more than 45,000 clones, 88% of them singletons. Material: CD4+ or CD8+ T cells sorted from blood, obtained in a trial of the OX40 agonist ivuxolimab. These receptor sequences come from an adult with an advanced solid tumor such as melanoma, head and neck, liver or kidney cancer. Both conserved end residues are part of each CDR3. D genes are given only for firm matches. Clone size is stated in some rows and not others, as once, few, many or a class when expanded.

V gene: TRBV11-2; clone size: .; J gene: TRBJ2-3; D gene: TRBD2; CDR3 protein: CASSPWTSGTFHTQYF; CDR3 DNA: TGTGCCAGCAGCCCTTGGACTAGCGGGACGTTTCATACGCAGTATTTT
V gene: TRBV30; clone size: .; J gene: TRBJ2-1; D gene: .; CDR3 protein: CAWLIYNEQFF; CDR3 DNA: TGTGCCTGGTTAATCTACAATGAGCAGTTCTTC
V gene: TRBV7-6; clone size: .; J gene: TRBJ1-6; D gene: .; CDR3 protein: CASSHRGSPLHF; CDR3 DNA: TGTGCCAGCAGCCATCGGGGGTCACCCCTCCACTTT
V gene: TRBV6-5; clone size: .; J gene: TRBJ2-7; D gene: TRBD2; CDR3 protein: CASRPLAGDSYEQYF; CDR3 DNA: TGTGCCAGCAGACCGCTAGCGGGTGATTCCTACGAGCAGTACTTC
V gene: TRBV20-1; clone size: .; J gene: TRBJ2-7; D gene: .; CDR3 protein: CSASGTSEQYF; CDR3 DNA: TGCAGTGCCTCGGGGACATCAGAGCAGTACTTC
V gene: TRBV28; clone size: .; J gene: TRBJ1-4; D gene: .; CDR3 protein: CASSPLSGGRSSNEKLFF; CDR3 DNA: TGTGCCAGCAGTCCCCTTTCCGGGGGCCGGTCGTCTAATGAAAAACTGTTTTTT
V gene: TRBV10-3; clone size: once; J gene: TRBJ2-3; D gene: TRBD1; CDR3 protein: CAIGTVTDTQYF; CDR3 DNA: TGTGCCATCGGGACAGTCACAGATACGCAGTATTTT
V gene: TRBV18; clone size: .; J gene: TRBJ1-4; D gene: TRBD1; CDR3 protein: CASSISRTGDGEKLFF; CDR3 DNA: TGTGCCAGCTCAATCTCCCGAACAGGGGACGGCGAAAAACTGTTTTTT
V gene: TRBV18; clone size: .; J gene: TRBJ2-1; D gene: .; CDR3 protein: CASSPPHLNEQFF; CDR3 DNA: TGTGCCAGCTCACCCCCACACCTGAATGAGCAGTTCTTC
V gene: TRBV4-1; clone size: .; J gene: TRBJ2-6; D gene: .; CDR3 protein: CASSPFGLSWARRIPGANVLTF; CDR3 DNA: TGCGCCAGCAGCCCCTTCGGTTTATCATGGGCCCGGAGGATCCCCGGGGCCAACGTCCTGACTTTC
V gene: TRBV6-1; clone size: .; J gene: TRBJ1-1; D gene: .; CDR3 protein: CASSEQGTEAFF; CDR3 DNA: TGTGCCAGCAGTGAACAAGGCACTGAAGCTTTCTTT
V gene: TRBV30; clone size: .; J gene: TRBJ1-3; D gene: .; CDR3 protein: CAWTRGGSSGNTIYF; CDR3 DNA: TGTGCCTGGACCCGGGGTGGGAGCTCTGGAAACACCATATATTTT
V gene: TRBV4-3; clone size: .; J gene: TRBJ1-1; D gene: .; CDR3 protein: CASSLNGGTGNTEAFF; CDR3 DNA: TGCGCCAGCAGCCTCAATGGCGGTACAGGTAACACTGAAGCTTTCTTT
V gene: TRBV30; clone size: .; J gene: TRBJ1-2; D gene: .; CDR3 protein: CAWSAQSGGYTF; CDR3 DNA: TGTGCCTGGAGTGCACAGTCGGGGGGCTACACCTTC
V gene: TRBV29-1; clone size: .; J gene: TRBJ1-4; D gene: .; CDR3 protein: CSVDVAGNEKLFF; CDR3 DNA: TGCAGCGTTGACGTGGCGGGGAATGAAAAACTGTTTTTT
V gene: TRBV9; clone size: once; J gene: TRBJ2-3; D gene: .; CDR3 protein: CASSARSTDTQYF; CDR3 DNA: TGTGCCAGCAGCGCTCGTAGCACAGATACGCAGTATTTT
V gene: TRBV14; clone size: .; J gene: TRBJ2-1; D gene: .; CDR3 protein: CASSQEWGSDEQFF; CDR3 DNA: TGTGCCAGCAGCCAAGAGTGGGGGAGCGATGAGCAGTTCTTC
V gene: TRBV7-8; clone size: .; J gene: TRBJ1-1; D gene: TRBD1; CDR3 protein: CASSLVGTVNTEAFF; CDR3 DNA: TGTGCCAGCAGCTTAGTCGGGACAGTGAACACTGAAGCTTTCTTT
V gene: TRBV5-6; clone size: .; J gene: TRBJ1-3; D gene: .; CDR3 protein: CASSLGQGTGNTIYF; CDR3 DNA: TGTGCCAGCAGCTTGGGGCAGGGGACTGGAAACACCATATATTTT
V gene: TRBV29-1; clone size: .; J gene: TRBJ2-3; D gene: .; CDR3 protein: CSVATDTQYF; CDR3 DNA: TGCAGCGTTGCCACAGATACGCAGTATTTT
V gene: TRBV27; clone size: few; J gene: TRBJ1-3; D gene: .; CDR3 protein: CASSLGPAPGNTIYF; CDR3 DNA: TGTGCCAGCAGTTTGGGGCCGGCACCTGGAAACACCATATATTTT
V gene: TRBV5-5; clone size: .; J gene: TRBJ2-1; D gene: .; CDR3 protein: CASSLATAASYNEQFF; CDR3 DNA: TGTGCCAGCAGCTTGGCGACGGCAGCCTCCTACAATGAGCAGTTCTTC
V gene: TRBV18; clone size: .; J gene: TRBJ2-3; D gene: .; CDR3 protein: CASSPPSTDLAEYF; CDR3 DNA: TGTGCCAGCTCACCACCGAGTACCGACCTCGCCGAGTATTTT
V gene: TRBV7-9; clone size: once; J gene: TRBJ1-1; D gene: TRBD1; CDR3 protein: CASSSTQGANTEAFF; CDR3 DNA: TGTGCCAGCAGCTCGACACAGGGGGCGAACACTGAAGCTTTCTTT
V gene: TRBV7-3; clone size: .; J gene: TRBJ2-5; D gene: .; CDR3 protein: CASSLTYVETQYF; CDR3 DNA: TGTGCCAGCAGCTTAACATACGTAGAGACCCAGTACTTC